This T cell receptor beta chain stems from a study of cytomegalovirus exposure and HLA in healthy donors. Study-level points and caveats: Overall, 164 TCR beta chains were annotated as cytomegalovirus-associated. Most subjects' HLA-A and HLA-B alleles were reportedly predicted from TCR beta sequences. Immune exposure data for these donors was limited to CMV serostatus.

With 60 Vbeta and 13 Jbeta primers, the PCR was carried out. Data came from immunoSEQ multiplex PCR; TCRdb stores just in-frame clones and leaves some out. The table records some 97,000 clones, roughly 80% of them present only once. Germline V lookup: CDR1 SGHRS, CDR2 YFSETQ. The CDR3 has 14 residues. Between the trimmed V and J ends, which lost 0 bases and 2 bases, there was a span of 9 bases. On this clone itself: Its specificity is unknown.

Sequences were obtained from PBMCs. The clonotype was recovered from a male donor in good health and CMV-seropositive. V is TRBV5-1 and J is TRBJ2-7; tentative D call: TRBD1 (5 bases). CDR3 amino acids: CASSLGTDTYEQYF. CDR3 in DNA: TGCGCCAGCAGCTTGGGGACGGACACCTACGAGCAGTACTTC. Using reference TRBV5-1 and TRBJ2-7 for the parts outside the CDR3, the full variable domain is KAGVTQTPRYLIKTRGQQVTLSCSPISGHRSVSWYQQTPGQGLQFLFEYFSETQRNKGNFPGRFSGRQFSNSRSEMNVSTLELGDSALYLCASSLGTDTYEQYFGPGTRLTVT.